This T cell receptor (beta chain) comes out of a study of blood T cell repertoires in COVID-19. Assay used: immunoSEQ multiplex PCR; TCRdb lists only in-frame clones, some missing. The sample has about 150,000 clones; around 83% are singletons. This clone was observed a single time. CDR1 and CDR2 from the germline V gene are LGHDT and YNNKEL (reference sequence). The CDR3 sequence is 16 residues long. The V and J ends lost 4 bases and 4 bases respectively, with 18 bases between them. This chain connects TRBV3-1 (or the pseudogene TRBV3-2) to TRBJ2-3, with D possibly being TRBD2 (7 bases). The TCR originated in a woman in her sixties with COVID-19, enrolled during active disease. The specimen was peripheral blood. Here the CDR3 reads CASSRALGRGSDTQYF. In DNA form, the CDR3 reads TGTGCCAGCAGCCGTGCTCTGGGGAGGGGGTCAGATACGCAGTATTTT.